This T cell receptor beta chain was observed in a study of blood T cell repertoires in COVID-19. TCRdb's copy holds only in-frame clones and misses some; the assay was immunoSEQ multiplex PCR. There are around 200,000 clones in the sample; approximately 81% occur only once, and around 5% lies in the top ten. In this sample, this clone turned up a few times. The V gene end was trimmed by 5 bases and the J gene end by 5 bases; junction bases not matched to a gene: 6. Germline-derived CDR1 and CDR2 are SGHTA and FQGTGA. This CDR3 has 14 residues. Input material: peripheral blood. The chain combines TRBV7-3 with TRBJ2-7; 10 bases map to TRBD1. This sequence was found in an elderly woman with acute or convalescent COVID-19. The CDR3 nucleotides are TGTGCCAGCAGCGCGACAGGGGGCGGACACGAGCAGTACTTC. Translation gives CASSATGGGHEQYF.